Listed below are T cell receptor beta chains from one sample, sequenced in a study of blood T cells in healthy people across ages. TCRdb used MiXCR to reprocess the 5' RACE reads, holding one entry per CDR3 protein. The table lists approximately 2,000,000 distinct CDR3 sequences, roughly 43% of them singletons, with about 23% in the top ten. Sequenced input: blood. Every receptor here comes from a human donor in good health. Both conserved end residues are part of each CDR3. D genes are given only for firm matches. Some rows mark clone size as missing; the rest say once, few, many or name a class of expanded clone.

CDR3aa | CDR3nt | d_gene | abundance | j_gene | v_gene
CSVTGYQETQYF | TGCAGCGTTACAGGATACCAAGAGACCCAGTACTTC | - | many | TRBJ2-5 | TRBV29-1
CASGYNRAEQYF | TGTGCCAGCGGTTACAACAGGGCCGAGCAGTACTTC | - | few | TRBJ2-7 | TRBV2
CSARAGGYTDTQYF | TGCAGTGCTAGAGCGGGGGGCTACACAGATACGCAGTATTTT | - | few | TRBJ2-3 | TRBV20-1
CASSGGRGVGDNEQFF | TGTGCCAGCTCCGGGGGGCGGGGTGTGGGAGACAATGAGCAGTTCTTC | - | - | TRBJ2-1 | TRBV12-3/TRBV12-4
CASSSSTLYEQYF | TGTGCCAGCAGCTCCTCTACACTGTACGAGCAGTACTTC | - | few | TRBJ2-7 | TRBV7-8
CASSYRGQSNEKLFF | TGTGCCAGCAGCTACAGGGGGCAGTCTAATGAAAAACTGTTTTTT | TRBD1 | few | TRBJ1-4 | TRBV7-9
CASSFNRDEQFF | TGTGCCAGCAGCTTTAACAGGGATGAGCAGTTCTTC | - | - | TRBJ2-1 | TRBV11-3
CSVARWDGGYTF | TGCAGCGTTGCCAGGTGGGATGGCGGCTACACCTTC | - | few | TRBJ1-2 | TRBV29-1
CAISDPARGQPNYGYTF | TGTGCCATCAGTGACCCCGCGCGGGGACAGCCTAACTATGGCTACACCTTC | TRBD1 | - | TRBJ1-2 | TRBV10-3
CASSGTSGGRTDTQYF | TGCGCCAGCAGCGGGACTAGCGGGGGACGCACAGATACGCAGTATTTT | TRBD2 | few | TRBJ2-3 | TRBV5-1
CASSLYTARGANVLTF | TGTGCCAGCTCACTATACACAGCTAGAGGGGCCAACGTCCTGACTTTC | - | few | TRBJ2-6 | TRBV18
CASSVGMGQGAVGYTF | TGTGCCAGCAGCGTAGGAATGGGACAGGGGGCTGTCGGCTACACCTTC | TRBD1 | few | TRBJ1-2 | TRBV9
CASSPGLAANEQFF | TGTGCCAGCAGCCCGGGACTAGCGGCGAATGAGCAGTTCTTC | TRBD2 | many | TRBJ2-1 | TRBV7-2
CSAIRVGETQYF | TGCAGCGCCATCAGGGTTGGAGAGACCCAGTACTTC | - | - | TRBJ2-5 | TRBV29-1
CASSLEGTYNSPLHF | TGTGCCAGCAGTTTAGAGGGCACTTATAATTCACCCCTCCACTTT | - | few | TRBJ1-6 | TRBV27
CASSFLGRGELYNEQFF | TGTGCCAGCAGCTTCCTCGGGCGGGGGGAACTCTACAATGAGCAGTTCTTC | TRBD2 | - | TRBJ2-1 | TRBV5-6
CASSVGYGYTF | TGTGCCAGCAGCGTAGGCTATGGCTACACCTTC | - | many | TRBJ1-2 | TRBV9
CAVSESTFRGQGAGELFF | TGTGCCGTCAGTGAGTCTACTTTCAGGGGACAGGGAGCCGGGGAGCTGTTTTTT | TRBD1 | - | TRBJ2-2 | TRBV10-3